This T cell receptor (beta chain) was recovered during a study of CD8+ T cells in alopecia areata. Study-wide results and limits: In lesional scalp, particularly from alopecia totalis/universalis, clonality was higher than in normal scalp.

The sequencing template was cDNA reverse transcribed from extracted RNA. TCRdb's copy holds only in-frame clones and misses some; the assay was immunoSEQ multiplex PCR. The repertoire holds around 210,000 clones, with roughly 50% as singletons. Sorted populations comprised CD4+ and CD8+ T cells obtained from PBMCs. The CDR3 consists of 14 residues. CDR1 SGHVS and CDR2 FQNEAQ come from the germline V gene. J was trimmed by 4 bases and V by 5 bases; bases with no gene match: 3. This clone has a handful of counts. Its antigen remains unidentified. The sequence derives from a human donor in good health. The chain carries TRBV7-8 and TRBJ2-7, with 12 bases matching TRBD2. The sequencing input was CD8+ T cells sorted from blood. DNA for the CDR3: TGTGCCAGCAGCCCGGGACTAGCGGGTTACGAGCAGTACTTC. Translation gives CASSPGLAGYEQYF.